The TCR beta chain described here comes from a study of shared clonotypes between healthy human individuals. General study points: Shared clonotypes: about 5.3% naive CD4, about 3.3% naive CD8, around 2.4% memory CD4, 0.4% to 0.45% memory CD8. Non-shared clonotypes were found to have lower generation probabilities than the clonotypes that were shared by all four of the sorted-subset donors. In general, naive subsets displayed greater estimated richness than memory subsets did.

The CDR3 is made up of 14 amino acids. Per germline, CDR1 GTSNPN and CDR2 SVGIG (reference sequence). The V gene end was trimmed by 3 bases and the J gene end by 2 bases; junction bases not matched to a gene: 6. Replicate PCRs run on sorted subsets employed around 200 ng DNA, 25,000 to 35,000 T cell genomes. Profiled with immunoSEQ multiplex PCR; TCRdb holds only in-frame clones, not every one. The sample has around 2.3 million clones, 90% to 96% seen once. As regards this clone: As yet, its antigen is unknown.

The sample was naive CD4+ T cells sorted from blood. The subset denotes: CD45RA+ positively selected. This sequence was found in a young man in good health. The V call is TRBV30, the J call TRBJ1-2; 7 nucleotides agree with TRBD1. The DNA for the CDR3 is TGTGCCTGGAGCGGGACAGTGTGGAACTATGGCTACACCTTC. It encodes CAWSGTVWNYGYTF.